This T cell receptor beta chain was documented in a study of T cell repertoires in cytomegalovirus infection. Study as a whole: Both recently identified HLA-C-restricted and well-studied HLA-B-restricted CMV epitopes were used in the study. Indications came from public TCR beta signatures; they pointed to CMV infection and to a matching HLA type.

This clonotype has more than one count but fewer than ten. Its antigen is currently unknown. TCRdb ran MiXCR on the reads and lists one entry per CDR3 protein. The sample lists about 830,000 distinct CDR3 sequences; 32% were seen once. There are 19 residues in the CDR3. Germline V gene sequence: CDR1 MNHEY, CDR2 SVGAGI. With 1 base removed from V and 0 bases from J, the gap between germline ends came to 19 bases. General observations from the study: Identification of carriers of CMV plus the relevant HLA was achieved through cumulative public TCR beta family frequency. Across the ex vivo response, the dominant clonotypes were HLA-C-restricted CMV-specific TCR beta clonotypes.

The specimen was cultured CD8+ T cells from PBMCs, collected from culture after CMV antigen stimulation. The V gene is TRBV6-5, the J gene TRBJ2-1, with D perhaps given as TRBD1 or TRBD2 (5 bases each). The source of this sequence is a human donor in good health (CMV status not recorded). Some clones in this sample may be carry-over from other donors' samples. This CDR3 is CASSYFPTGAYSSYNEQFF. The CDR3 bases are TGTGCCAGCAGTTACTTCCCTACCGGGGCCTATAGCTCCTACAATGAGCAGTTCTTC.